The 28 T cell receptor beta chains below come from one sample, sequenced in a study of shared clonotypes between healthy human individuals. Measured with immunoSEQ multiplex PCR; TCRdb has only the in-frame clones, and not every one. The sample yields under 2,500,000 clones, approximately 95% seen once. The sequenced sample was naive CD4+ T cells sorted from blood. Specified subset: CD45RA+ positively selected. The receptor set was obtained from a man between 18 and 35 years old in good health.

This rearrangement joins TRBV6-1 to TRBJ2-3; TRBD2 might be the D (5 bases). Between the trimmed V and J ends, which lost 1 base and 4 bases, there was a span of 12 bases. In germline, CDR1 is MNHNS, CDR2 SASEGT. The CDR3 length is 15 residues. For the CDR3, the DNA is TGTGCCAGCAGTGAAGGAGGGTACGTCGCAGATACGCAGTATTTT. This encodes CASSEGGYVADTQYF.

The rearrangement uses TRBV9 and TRBJ2-7, with TRBD2 identical over 9 bases. Germline trimming cut 6 bases from V and 3 bases from J; bases unmatched to any gene: 13. Germline assignment: CDR1 SGDLS and CDR2 YYNGEE. This CDR3 is built from 16 residues. The CDR3 sequence is CASIRIGSGSDYEQYF. The CDR3 DNA reads TGTGCCAGCATACGAATTGGTAGCGGGAGTGACTACGAGCAGTACTTC.

The rearrangement joins TRBV19 to TRBJ1-3, with D unclear. Germline values: CDR1 LNHDA, CDR2 SQIVND (reference sequence). This CDR3 has 16 amino acids. V was clipped by 3 bases and J by 4 bases, with 16 bases between them. The DNA for the CDR3 is TGTGCCAGTAGTATCCTGCCCTCAGCGGGCGGAAACACCATATATTTT. This codes for CASSILPSAGGNTIYF.

This chain uses TRBV5-1 with TRBJ1-1; 12 nucleotides match TRBD1. Germline trimming cut 4 bases from V and 2 bases from J; bases unmatched to any gene: 12. CDR1 is SGHRS, CDR2 YFSETQ, per germline. The CDR3 contains 18 residues. CDR3 loop: CASSGPGTGGRGNTEAFF. CDR3 in DNA: TGCGCCAGCAGCGGACCCGGGACAGGGGGCAGGGGAAACACTGAAGCTTTCTTT.

This chain uses TRBV23-1 with TRBJ1-2, with D tentatively TRBD1 (5 bases). TRBV23-1 is an ORF, and what it does is uncertain. The V gene lost 7 bases and the J gene lost 5 bases, with 17 bases spanning the gap. CDR3 size: 14 residues. The CDR3 nucleotides are TGCGCCAGCACCCTAGGACATCCCCTATATGGCTACACCTTC. This encodes CASTLGHPLYGYTF.

To note about this clone: The sample contains more than one DNA sequence encoding this CDR3. This rearrangement joins TRBV9 to TRBJ1-5; no firm D call. Looked up from germline, CDR1 is SGDLS and CDR2 is YYNGEE. V was trimmed by 0 bases and J by 6 bases, leaving 10 bases between them. This CDR3 comprises 14 residues. The CDR3 bases are TGTGCCAGCAGCGTAGACCCAGGCGGTCAGCCCCAGCATTTT. Its protein product is CASSVDPGGQPQHF.

The chain has TRBV6-1 and TRBJ1-2; D not certain. The CDR3 extends over 15 amino acids. Per germline, CDR1 MNHNS and CDR2 SASEGT. With 3 bases removed from V and 4 bases from J, the gap between germline ends came to 15 bases. The CDR3 DNA sequence: TGTGCCAGCAGTGATACGTTCAGGTCTCCCTATGGCTACACCTTC. The encoded protein is CASSDTFRSPYGYTF.

This clone has a single count. The rearrangement joins TRBV19 to TRBJ1-5, with D tentatively TRBD1 (5 bases). The germline V gene encodes CDR1 LNHDA and CDR2 SQIVND (reference sequence). V was clipped by 6 bases and J by 5 bases, with 17 bases between them. The CDR3 has 15 residues. The CDR3 is CASRDGAFGDQPQHF. Written as DNA, the CDR3 is TGTGCCAGTAGGGACGGGGCTTTTGGGGATCAGCCCCAGCATTTT.

V usage is TRBV19 and J usage is TRBJ2-7; D gene ambiguous. Germline assignment: CDR1 LNHDA and CDR2 SQIVND (reference sequence). With 6 bases removed from V and 0 bases from J, the gap between germline ends came to 9 bases. There are 13 residues in the CDR3. This CDR3 reads CASRPGLSYEQYF. DNA of the CDR3: TGTGCCAGTAGACCGGGTCTCTCCTACGAGCAGTACTTC.

This clone was counted a single time. At one end the junction does not follow the germline gene, possibly because of a read error. Other DNA sequences in the sample encode the same CDR3. This chain connects TRBV30 to TRBJ1-1, with 7 bases matching TRBD1. The germline V gene has CDR1 GTSNPN and CDR2 SVGIG (reference sequence). This CDR3 contains 14 residues. CDR3 residues: CACSRGGKNTEAFF. In DNA, the CDR3 is TGTGCCTGTAGTAGAGGGGGCAAGAACACTGAGGCTTTCTTT.

The chain employs TRBV2 and TRBJ2-5; D is ambiguous. CDR3 length: 15 residues. CDR1 is SNHLY and CDR2 is FYNNEI in the germline V gene. The V gene lost 4 bases and the J gene lost 7 bases, with 19 bases spanning the gap. The CDR3 region has the DNA TGTGCCAGCAGTGTGAGGAGTCCCCCCGGCGGGACCCAGTACTTC. As protein: CASSVRSPPGGTQYF.

This clone was observed once. This chain joins TRBV12-1 and TRBJ2-3; TRBD1, the table's D call, was not compared with the DNA. TRBV12-1 is a pseudogene. This CDR3 comprises 16 residues. The CDR3 DNA reads as TGTGCCAGCAGCTTTCGGACAGGGGGCGCTTTAGATACGCAGTATTTT. This gives the protein CASSFRTGGALDTQYF.

The DNA of the CDR3 is TGTGCCATCAGTCCCGGGACTAGCGCCAACAATGAGCAGTTCTTC. This translates into CAISPGTSANNEQFF. This rearrangement joins TRBV10-3 to TRBJ2-1, with 10 nucleotides matching TRBD2. Germline CDR1 is ENHRY and CDR2 is SYGVKD. The CDR3 spans 15 residues. Unmatched junction bases numbered 6, after V lost 5 bases and J lost 5 bases.

V gene TRBV30 combines with J gene TRBJ1-2; D is uncertain. Germline V CDR1 and CDR2: GTSNPN, SVGIG (reference sequence). This CDR3 spans 13 amino acids. The germline V and J ends were trimmed by 5 bases and 4 bases, with 14 bases remaining between them. Here the CDR3 DNA reads TGTGCCTGGCGAGAGGATGTAGCCTATGGCTACACCTTC. Translation: CAWREDVAYGYTF.

The chain joins TRBV5-5 to TRBJ2-7, with 9 bases fitting TRBD2. Germline values: CDR1 SGHKS, CDR2 YYEKEE (reference sequence). V trimming: 4 bases; J trimming: 3 bases; junction bases outside the gene matches: 11. This CDR3 is built from 16 residues. The chain's CDR3 is CASSADSGRISYEQYF. The CDR3 DNA is TGTGCCAGCAGCGCCGATAGCGGGAGAATCAGCTACGAGCAGTACTTC. Full variable domain (rest looked up from reference TRBV5-5 and TRBJ2-7): DAGVTQSPTHLIKTRGQQVTLRCSPISGHKSVSWYQQVLGQGPQFIFQYYEKEERGRGNFPDRFSARQFPNYSSELNVNALLLGDSALYLCASSADSGRISYEQYFGPGTRLTVT.

This chain connects TRBV18 to TRBJ1-5; tentatively, D is TRBD1 (5 bases). Germline loops: CDR1 KGHSH, CDR2 LQKENI. V was pared by 3 bases and J by 6 bases, with 12 bases between. The CDR3 runs to 14 residues. DNA for the CDR3: TGTGCCAGCTCACCGGGCGGGGGGGGTCAGCCCCAGCATTTT. It codes for CASSPGGGGQPQHF.

V gene TRBV7-2 combines with J gene TRBJ1-1, with unresolved D. This CDR3 contains 11 residues. In germline, CDR1 is SGHTA, CDR2 FQGNSA. V lost 4 bases, J lost 6 bases, and 6 bases lay in between. CDR3 protein: CASSSESEAFF. CDR3 DNA: TGTGCCAGCAGCTCAGAATCTGAAGCTTTCTTT.

The J gene is TRBJ2-5, the V gene TRBV18; maybe TRBD2 (6 bases). The CDR3 length is 11 residues. Germline V lookup: CDR1 KGHSH, CDR2 LQKENI. CDR3 sequence reads: CAAGGQETQYF. CDR3 nucleotide sequence: TGTGCAGCGGGTGGACAAGAGACCCAGTACTTC.

Details on this clone: The sample has other DNA sequences that encode this CDR3 too. The chain uses TRBV7-9 and TRBJ2-5, with D tentatively TRBD2 (5 bases). Trimming left V 5 bases short and J 5 bases short, with 9 bases between. CDR3 length: 12 amino acids. Germline V gene lookup returns CDR1 SEHNR and CDR2 FQNEAQ (reference sequence). Here the CDR3 reads CASSPTGETQYF. CDR3 DNA: TGTGCCAGCAGCCCTACGGGGGAGACCCAGTACTTC.

This clone was detected once. V usage is TRBV5-6 and J usage is TRBJ2-3; D is uncertain. Trimming shortened V by 2 bases and J by 1 base, and 11 bases separated the two germline ends. The CDR3 is made up of 15 amino acids. The germline V gene encodes CDR1 SGHDT and CDR2 YYEEEE. The CDR3 bases are TGTGCCAGCAGCTTATACCAGATTCGCACAGATACGCAGTATTTT. Translation: CASSLYQIRTDTQYF.

The V gene is TRBV7-9, the J gene TRBJ1-5, with unresolved D. V lost 5 bases and J lost 5, with 13 bases in between. Germline V CDR1 and CDR2: SEHNR, FQNEAQ (reference sequence). The CDR3 is made up of 14 amino acids. CDR3 DNA: TGTGCCAGCAGCCGAGGACCGACCCATCAGCCCCAGCATTTT. This sequence encodes CASSRGPTHQPQHF.

The chain combines TRBV6-1 with TRBJ2-1; perhaps TRBD2 as D (7 bases). Deletions cut 4 bases from V and 7 bases from J, with 14 bases between. The germline V gene encodes CDR1 MNHNS and CDR2 SASEGT. The CDR3 consists of 14 residues. In DNA, the CDR3 is TGTGCCAGCAGTGCGGGGGGCGCGGATAATGAGCAGTTCTTC. The encoded protein is CASSAGGADNEQFF.

The rearrangement links TRBV28 to TRBJ2-2, with TRBD1 matching 10 bases. This CDR3 has 16 amino acids. J lost 3 bases, V lost 5 bases, and 6 bases had no gene match. Germline values: CDR1 MDHEN, CDR2 SYDVKM. The CDR3 here is CASSPRGTGDTGELFF. As DNA, the CDR3 is TGTGCCAGCAGTCCTCGGGGGACAGGGGACACCGGGGAGCTGTTTTTT.

The chain is built from TRBV7-9 and TRBJ1-5; 9 positions agree with TRBD1. J lost 6 bases, V lost 5 bases, and 8 bases had no gene match. In germline, CDR1 is SEHNR, CDR2 FQNEAQ (reference sequence). The CDR3 has 15 residues. This CDR3 is CASSRGTGMAQPQHF. CDR3 nucleotides: TGTGCCAGCAGCCGGGGGACAGGGATGGCTCAGCCCCAGCATTTT.

This chain connects TRBV23-1 to TRBJ2-1; 8 bases match TRBD1. TRBV23-1 is labeled an ORF, and its function is uncertain. With V trimmed by 6 bases and J by 6 bases, 7 bases remained unmatched. This CDR3 is 14 amino acids long. The CDR3 spells CASSEDRELNEQFF. CDR3 bases: TGCGCCAGCAGCGAGGACAGGGAACTCAATGAGCAGTTCTTC.

This sequence joins TRBV7-2 and TRBJ1-6, with D tentatively TRBD1 (5 bases). From germline, CDR1 is SGHTA and CDR2 FQGNSA. The V and J ends lost 1 base and 9 bases respectively, with 10 bases between them. This CDR3 spans 14 amino acids. The CDR3 here is CASSLVGRSSPLHF. The CDR3 nucleotides are TGTGCCAGCAGCTTAGTGGGGCGAAGTTCACCCCTCCACTTT.

This sequence joins TRBV5-5 and TRBJ2-7, with 11 bases matching TRBD2. The CDR3 has 16 amino acids. Losses at the gene ends were 0 bases for V and 3 bases for J; bases not matched to a gene: 5. CDR1 is SGHKS and CDR2 is YYEKEE in the germline V gene (reference sequence). CDR3 nucleotides: TGTGCCAGCAGCTTGGATACTAGCGGGAGATTCTACGAGCAGTACTTC. Amino acids: CASSLDTSGRFYEQYF.

The V gene is TRBV6-1, the J gene TRBJ1-2; D unclear. The germline CDR1 and CDR2 sequences are MNHNS and SASEGT. The ends were cut back, 1 base at V and 8 bases at J, with 20 bases in the middle. This CDR3 contains 16 residues. This CDR3 is CASSEGFLFSPYGYTF. CDR3 nucleotides: TGTGCCAGCAGTGAAGGCTTTCTATTCAGTCCCTACGGCTACACCTTC.